These 32 T cell receptor beta chains share one sample of origin, sequenced in a study of blood T cell repertoires in COVID-19. Only in-frame clones appear in the TCRdb table, and some are missing; sequencing was by immunoSEQ multiplex PCR. The top ten clones hold roughly a tenth of a sample with approximately 210,000 clones, roughly 84% of them seen once. Sequenced sample: peripheral blood. The receptors here all came from a woman aged 80 or over with COVID-19, enrolled during active disease.

This chain links TRBV4-1 with TRBJ1-1; D possibly corresponds to TRBD1 (6 bases). CDR1 and CDR2 (germline): MGHRA, YSYEKL. The V end was cut by 4 bases, the J end by 0 bases, with 18 bases between. CDR3 size: 17 residues. The DNA of the CDR3 is TGCGCCAGCAGCCCGACACGTTCACAGGGACTGAACACTGAAGCTTTCTTT. As protein: CASSPTRSQGLNTEAFF.

The J gene is TRBJ1-4, the V gene TRBV4-3; unclear D gene. V was shortened by 1 base and J by 3 bases, with 9 bases between the two germline ends. The CDR3 has 15 amino acids. The V gene's germline CDR1 is LGHNA and CDR2 YSLEER. The chain's CDR3 is CASSQGGVANEKLFF. CDR3 sequence (DNA): TGCGCCAGCAGCCAAGGAGGAGTAGCTAATGAAAAACTGTTTTTT.

V gene TRBV5-1 combines with J gene TRBJ2-7; 10 bases match TRBD1. Germline CDR1 SGHRS, CDR2 YFSETQ. The CDR3 consists of 16 residues. The V segment lost 4 bases and the J segment 5 bases; nucleotides outside the gene matches: 12. The CDR3 DNA reads as TGCGCCAGCAGCGTGCATCCGGGACAGGGGAATAACGAGCAGTACTTC. It encodes CASSVHPGQGNNEQYF.

The rearrangement links TRBV5-6 to TRBJ1-1; D unclear. Trimming left V 5 bases short and J 0 bases short, with 8 bases between. The CDR3 contains 13 residues. CDR1 and CDR2 (germline): SGHDT, YYEEEE. The CDR3 nucleotides read TGTGCCAGCAGAAGGCGGATGAACACTGAAGCTTTCTTT. Translation gives CASRRRMNTEAFF.

The chain carries TRBV7-7 and TRBJ2-5; 10 bases are a match to TRBD2. The CDR3 is made up of 14 amino acids. From germline, CDR1 is SSHAT and CDR2 FNYEAQ (reference sequence). Trimming removed 4 bases from V and 4 bases from J; junction bases left unmatched: 3. CDR3 DNA: TGTGCCAGCAGCTCTAGCGGGGGAGGAGAGACCCAGTACTTC. This sequence encodes CASSSSGGGETQYF.

This clone was observed once. The rearrangement joins TRBV4-3 to TRBJ2-3; D is ambiguous. CDR3 length: 12 amino acids. The germline gives CDR1 LGHNA, CDR2 YSLEER. Deletions cut 5 bases from V and 2 bases from J, with 5 bases between. Here the CDR3 reads CASSGPTDTQYF. In DNA form, the CDR3 reads TGCGCCAGCAGCGGCCCCACAGATACGCAGTATTTT.

This chain uses TRBV18 with TRBJ1-5; no reliable D call. Germline CDR1 is KGHSH and CDR2 is LQKENI. The ends were cut back, 1 base at V and 5 bases at J, with 9 bases in the middle. The CDR3 has 14 residues. Here the CDR3 reads CASSPLREDQPQHF. CDR3 nucleotide sequence: TGTGCCAGCTCACCACTACGGGAAGATCAGCCCCAGCATTTT.

The chain combines TRBV4-3 with TRBJ2-2, with TRBD1 matching over 11 bases. The CDR3 sequence is 16 residues long. CDR1 is LGHNA and CDR2 is YSLEER in the germline V gene. V lost 3 bases, J lost 6 bases, and 6 bases stayed unmatched. CDR3 bases: TGCGCCAGCAGCCAGTACGGACAGGGGGCCGCCGGGGAGCTGTTTTTT. It translates to CASSQYGQGAAGELFF.

This rearrangement joins TRBV6-5 to TRBJ2-5; 7 bases align to TRBD1. CDR3 length equals 14 residues. The germline V gene encodes CDR1 MNHEY and CDR2 SVGAGI. The V and J ends lost 0 bases and 3 bases, in that order; junction bases with no gene match: 1. The CDR3 bases are TGTGCCAGCAGTTACTCGACAGGGAAAGAGACCCAGTACTTC. As protein: CASSYSTGKETQYF.

The table lists this clone with a few counts. The chain joins TRBV27 to TRBJ1-5; D unresolved. Germline values: CDR1 MNHEY, CDR2 SMNVEV (reference sequence). The V end was cut by 5 bases, the J end by 5 bases, with 13 bases between. The CDR3 is 14 residues long. Here the CDR3 reads CASSQLEGDQPQHF. The DNA for the CDR3 is TGTGCCAGCAGTCAATTGGAGGGAGATCAGCCCCAGCATTTT.

This clone was seen more than once but under ten times. The V gene is TRBV28, the J gene TRBJ1-2, with D tentatively TRBD1 (6 bases). Germline assignment: CDR1 MDHEN and CDR2 SYDVKM. The V end lost 6 bases, the J end lost 4 bases, and 15 bases lay between the germline ends. The CDR3 spans 14 residues. As DNA, the CDR3 is TGTGCCAGCAGCATACACCCCAGGGGCTATGGCTACACCTTC. Translating gives CASSIHPRGYGYTF.

This clone was recorded only once. The CDR3 region has the DNA TGTGCCAGCAGGACCGCAGGGGGTCGCGAGCAGTACTTC. This encodes CASRTAGGREQYF. This sequence joins TRBV7-2 and TRBJ2-7; 7 bases match TRBD1. V shed 6 bases, J shed 6 bases, and the junction held 8 bases outside the gene matches. CDR1 SGHTA and CDR2 FQGNSA come from the germline V gene. The CDR3 has 13 residues.

This chain uses TRBV6-1 with TRBJ1-3, with D possibly TRBD1 on 6 matching bases. This CDR3 has 17 amino acids. The V end was cut by 3 bases, the J end by 0 bases, with 15 bases between. Per the germline V gene, CDR1 is MNHNS and CDR2 is SASEGT. CDR3: CASSDYLGTRSGNTIYF. CDR3 nucleotides: TGTGCCAGCAGTGACTACCTTGGGACACGCTCTGGAAACACCATATATTTT.

This sequence joins TRBV5-1 and TRBJ2-7; TRBD1 aligns across 8 bases. The germline CDR1 and CDR2 sequences are SGHRS and YFSETQ. The CDR3 runs to 16 residues. With 5 bases clipped from V and 6 bases from J, the junction kept 16 bases outside the gene matches. DNA of the CDR3: TGCGCCAGCAGACCTACGGACAGGGCCCCAGCGGGCGAGCAGTACTTC. Its protein product is CASRPTDRAPAGEQYF.

The CDR3 loop is CASSPWTGGGYTF. The CDR3 bases are TGTGCCAGCAGCCCGTGGACAGGGGGGGGCTACACCTTC. The V gene is TRBV5-4, the J gene TRBJ1-2, with 10 nucleotides matching TRBD1. The CDR3 is made up of 13 amino acids. V was clipped by 4 bases and J by 8 bases; unmatched bases: 5. CDR1 and CDR2 (germline): SGHNT, YYREEE (reference sequence).

Comments on this clone: Other DNA sequences from this sample encode an identical CDR3 as well. This rearrangement joins TRBV11-2 to TRBJ1-1, with D hard to call. CDR1 and CDR2 from the germline V gene are SGHAT and FQNNGV. Trimming cost V 5 bases and J 1 base, with 5 bases left between them. The length of the CDR3 is 12 residues. The CDR3 is CASSPKNTEAFF. The CDR3 DNA is TGTGCCAGCAGCCCCAAGAACACTGAAGCTTTCTTT.

The J gene is TRBJ1-2, the V gene TRBV10-3; the match to TRBD1 covers 9 bases. Germline values: CDR1 ENHRY, CDR2 SYGVKD. The V segment lost 8 bases and the J segment 7 bases; nucleotides outside the gene matches: 11. The length of the CDR3 is 14 residues. The CDR3 DNA sequence: TGTGCCATCGAAACCGGGACAGGGTCCTTTGGCTACACCTTC. It codes for CAIETGTGSFGYTF.

This rearrangement joins TRBV6-5 to TRBJ2-7; TRBD1 matches 8 bases. The CDR3 length is 14 residues. Germline CDR1 MNHEY, CDR2 SVGAGI. V shed 5 bases, J shed 3 bases, and the junction held 6 bases outside the gene matches. CDR3 in amino acids: CASSPTGAIYEQYV. Written as DNA, the CDR3 is TGTGCCAGCAGTCCGACAGGGGCGATCTACGAGCAGTACGTC.

The chain has TRBV5-1 and TRBJ2-5; TRBD2 might be the D (5 bases). Germline lookup yields CDR1 SGHRS and CDR2 YFSETQ. There are 15 residues in the CDR3. V was cut by 0 bases and J by 1 base, with 10 bases left in between. The CDR3, as DNA: TGCGCCAGCAGCTTGGGGACTGGCTTCCAAGAGACCCAGTACTTC. Translated, it gives CASSLGTGFQETQYF. Based on the CDR3 plus reference TRBV5-1 and TRBJ2-5, the full variable domain is KAGVTQTPRYLIKTRGQQVTLSCSPISGHRSVSWYQQTPGQGLQFLFEYFSETQRNKGNFPGRFSGRQFSNSRSEMNVSTLELGDSALYLCASSLGTGFQETQYFGPGTRLLVL.

The rearrangement uses TRBV7-9 and TRBJ1-3; D unclear. Germline V lookup: CDR1 SEHNR, CDR2 FQNEAQ (reference sequence). V was shortened by 5 bases and J by 0 bases, with 11 bases between the two germline ends. This CDR3 contains 15 residues. Written as DNA, the CDR3 is TGTGCCAGCAGCCTCCTCCGGGGCTCTGGAAACACCATATATTTT. It is translated as CASSLLRGSGNTIYF. The full variable domain, rest sourced from reference TRBV7-9 and TRBJ1-3, is DTGVSQNPRHKITKRGQNVTFRCDPISEHNRLYWYRQTLGQGPEFLTYFQNEAQLEKSRLLSDRFSAERPKGSFSTLEIQRTEQGDSAMYLCASSLLRGSGNTIYFGEGSWLTVV.

This chain connects TRBV19 to TRBJ1-1; D not resolved. The germline V and J ends were trimmed by 6 bases and 4 bases, with 18 bases remaining between them. This CDR3 has 15 residues. CDR1 is LNHDA, CDR2 SQIVND, per germline (reference sequence). CDR3 protein: CASSLGVRRATEAFF. CDR3 in DNA: TGTGCCAGTAGCCTCGGGGTACGTAGGGCCACTGAAGCTTTCTTT.

V usage is TRBV6-5 and J usage is TRBJ1-1; D might be TRBD1 (5 bases). Trimming left V 4 bases short and J 4 bases short, with 16 bases between. The CDR3 loop spans 15 amino acids. The V gene's germline CDR1 is MNHEY and CDR2 SVGAGI. CDR3 residues: CASSSLEVGGTEAFF. As DNA, the CDR3 is TGTGCCAGCAGTTCATTGGAAGTGGGGGGCACTGAAGCTTTCTTT.

V and J are TRBV5-1 and TRBJ1-1; TRBD1 matches at 7 bases. In germline, CDR1 is SGHRS, CDR2 YFSETQ. The CDR3 is 14 amino acids. Trimming cost V 7 bases and J 1 base; bases outside gene matches: 7. The DNA of the CDR3 is TGCGCCAGCCTCCAGGGGGGTGGGAACACTGAAGCTTTCTTT. It translates to CASLQGGGNTEAFF. The variable domain in full, with the rest retrieved from reference TRBV5-1 and TRBJ1-1, is KAGVTQTPRYLIKTRGQQVTLSCSPISGHRSVSWYQQTPGQGLQFLFEYFSETQRNKGNFPGRFSGRQFSNSRSEMNVSTLELGDSALYLCASLQGGGNTEAFFGQGTRLTVV.

The J gene is TRBJ2-3, the V gene TRBV5-1, with 7 positions matching TRBD1. The CDR3 spans 15 residues. Looked up from germline, CDR1 is SGHRS and CDR2 is YFSETQ. Losses at the gene ends were 0 bases for V and 3 bases for J; bases not matched to a gene: 4. CDR3 residues: CASSLEGGWTDTQYF. CDR3 nucleotides: TGCGCCAGCAGCTTGGAAGGGGGCTGGACAGATACGCAGTATTTT.

V gene TRBV29-1 combines with J gene TRBJ1-2; TRBD1 matches at 8 bases. The germline CDR1 and CDR2 sequences are SQVTM and ANQGSEA. This CDR3 has 12 amino acids. After removal of 6 bases from V and 7 bases from J, the junction contained 7 bases not matched to a gene. CDR3 in DNA: TGCAGCGTCCGACAGGGGCCCACTGGCTACACCTTC. Protein: CSVRQGPTGYTF.

This clone was counted a single time. The chain's CDR3 is CASSPPDTFPYGYTF. CDR3 bases: TGTGCCAGCAGTCCTCCCGACACCTTCCCCTATGGCTACACCTTC. The gene calls are TRBV28 and TRBJ1-2; D gene unclear. V gave up 5 bases and J gave up 4 bases, with 17 bases separating them. The CDR3 extends over 15 amino acids. Germline V gene data show CDR1 as MDHEN and CDR2 as SYDVKM.

About this clone: At the DNA level, this CDR3 is encoded by other sequences in the same sample as well. The chain has TRBV12-3 or TRBV12-4 and TRBJ1-1, with 7 nucleotides matching TRBD1. The CDR3 is 13 residues long. J lost 1 base, V lost 5 bases, and 1 base had no gene match. The CDR3 DNA sequence: TGTGCCAGCAGTAGACAGGGGAACACTGAAGCTTTCTTT. Translating gives CASSRQGNTEAFF.

The chain recombines TRBV18 with TRBJ2-3; D gene ambiguous. The CDR3 runs to 14 residues. V lost 2 bases to trimming and J lost 2 bases, with 8 bases between them. Germline V gene data show CDR1 as KGHSH and CDR2 as LQKENI. For the CDR3, the DNA is TGTGCCAGCTCACCATTCGACTCCACAGATACGCAGTATTTT. This encodes CASSPFDSTDTQYF.

The chain links TRBV7-2 to TRBJ1-5; D is uncertain. Trimming cost V 4 bases and J 2 bases, with 12 bases left between them. The CDR3 spans 15 residues. Germline V gives CDR1 SGHTA, CDR2 FQGNSA. CDR3 nucleotides: TGTGCCAGCAGCTCCCCCGGCGGTGGCAATCAGCCCCAGCATTTT. Protein sequence: CASSSPGGGNQPQHF.

The chain recombines TRBV28 with TRBJ2-5; 8 bases are shared with TRBD2. This CDR3 has 15 residues. Germline values: CDR1 MDHEN, CDR2 SYDVKM. J was trimmed by 2 bases and V by 10 bases; bases with no gene match: 12. The chain's CDR3 is CATRGGANGQETQYF. The CDR3 bases are TGTGCCACCCGGGGGGGGGCTAATGGACAAGAGACCCAGTACTTC.

The J gene is TRBJ2-3, the V gene TRBV5-4; 7 nucleotides align to TRBD2. The CDR3 length is 15 residues. The V segment lost 2 bases and the J segment 2 bases; nucleotides outside the gene matches: 5. Looked up from germline, CDR1 is SGHNT and CDR2 is YYREEE (reference sequence). The CDR3 spells CASSFPSGPTDTQYF. The CDR3 DNA sequence: TGTGCCAGCAGCTTCCCTAGCGGCCCCACAGATACGCAGTATTTT. Full variable domain (rest looked up from reference TRBV5-4 and TRBJ2-3): ETGVTQSPTHLIKTRGQQVTLRCSSQSGHNTVSWYQQALGQGPQFIFQYYREEENGRGNFPPRFSGLQFPNYSSELNVNALELDDSALYLCASSFPSGPTDTQYFGPGTRLTVL.

The chain has TRBV2 and TRBJ2-1, with 7 positions matching TRBD2. Germline V CDR1 and CDR2: SNHLY, FYNNEI. The CDR3 extends over 15 amino acids. The J segment lost 1 base and the V segment lost 4 bases, leaving 4 bases of the junction unmatched. The CDR3 region is CASSARGVSYNEQFF. The CDR3 DNA reads as TGTGCCAGCAGTGCCCGGGGGGTGTCCTACAATGAGCAGTTCTTC. Complete variable domain (other parts from reference TRBV2 and TRBJ2-1): EPEVTQTPSHQVTQMGQEVILRCVPISNHLYFYWYRQILGQKVEFLVSFYNNEISEKSEIFDDQFSVERPDGSNFTLKIRSTKLEDSAMYFCASSARGVSYNEQFFGPGTRLTVL.